This record concerns one T cell receptor beta chain sequence. Its antigen is unidentified. TCRdb's table, derived via immunoSEQ multiplex PCR, lists solely in-frame clones and lacks some. The table has approximately 70,000 clones, over 85% seen once; the top ten hold about 0.23%. CD4+ T cells from unexposed donors were obtained before the COVID-19 pandemic (2011-2018). The data belong to a study of CD4 T cells in relation to SARS-CoV-2 and coronaviruses. Whole-study results and caveats: Roughly 65% of donors had memory CD4+ clonotypes crossrecognizing SARS-CoV-2 and common cold coronavirus spike.

The CDR3 contains 14 residues. The V gene's germline CDR1 is LNHDA and CDR2 SQIVND (reference sequence). Trimming took off 8 bases at V and 0 bases at J, with 10 bases between the two ends. The chain links TRBV19 to TRBJ2-2, with D maybe TRBD2 (5 bases). The TCR originated in a human donor in good health. The sample was naive CD4+ T cells from PBMCs. The sample's subset: naive CD4+ T cells isolated by negative enrichment. CDR3: CASGSGANTGELFF. The CDR3, as DNA: TGTGCCAGTGGTTCCGGGGCGAACACCGGGGAGCTGTTTTTT.